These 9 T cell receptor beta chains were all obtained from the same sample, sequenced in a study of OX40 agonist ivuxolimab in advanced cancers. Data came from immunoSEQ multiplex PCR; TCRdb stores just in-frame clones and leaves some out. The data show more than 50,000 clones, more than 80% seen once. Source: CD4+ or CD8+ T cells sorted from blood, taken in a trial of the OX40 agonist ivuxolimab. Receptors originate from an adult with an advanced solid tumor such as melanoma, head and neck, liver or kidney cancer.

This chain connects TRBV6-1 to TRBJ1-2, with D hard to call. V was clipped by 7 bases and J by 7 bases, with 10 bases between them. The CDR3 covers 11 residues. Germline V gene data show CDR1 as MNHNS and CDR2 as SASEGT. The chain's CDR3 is CASTTHSGYTF. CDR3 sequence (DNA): TGTGCCAGCACGACTCACTCTGGCTACACCTTC.

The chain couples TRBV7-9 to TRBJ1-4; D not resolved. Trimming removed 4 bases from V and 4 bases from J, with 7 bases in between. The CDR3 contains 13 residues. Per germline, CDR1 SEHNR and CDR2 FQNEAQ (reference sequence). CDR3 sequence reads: CASSWTYNEKLFF. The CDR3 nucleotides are TGTGCCAGCAGCTGGACGTATAATGAAAAACTGTTTTTT.

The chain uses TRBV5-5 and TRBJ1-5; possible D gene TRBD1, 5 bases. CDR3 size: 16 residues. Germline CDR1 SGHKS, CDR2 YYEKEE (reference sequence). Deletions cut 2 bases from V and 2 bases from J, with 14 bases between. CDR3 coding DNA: TGTGCCAGCAGCTTCGAACCGGGCAGGGGCAATCAGCCCCAGCATTTT. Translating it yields CASSFEPGRGNQPQHF. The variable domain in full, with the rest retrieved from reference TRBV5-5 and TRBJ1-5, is DAGVTQSPTHLIKTRGQQVTLRCSPISGHKSVSWYQQVLGQGPQFIFQYYEKEERGRGNFPDRFSARQFPNYSSELNVNALLLGDSALYLCASSFEPGRGNQPQHFGDGTRLSIL.

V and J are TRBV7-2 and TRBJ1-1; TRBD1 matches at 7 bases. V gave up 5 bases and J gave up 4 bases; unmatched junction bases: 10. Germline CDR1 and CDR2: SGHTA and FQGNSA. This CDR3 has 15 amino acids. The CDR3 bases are TGTGCCAGCAGCGGCAGGGGGACCAGGGGCACTGAAGCTTTCTTT. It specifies CASSGRGTRGTEAFF.

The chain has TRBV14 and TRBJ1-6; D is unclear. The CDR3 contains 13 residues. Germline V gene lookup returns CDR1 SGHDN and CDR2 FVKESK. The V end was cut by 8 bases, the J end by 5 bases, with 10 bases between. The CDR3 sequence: CASGISNNSPLHF. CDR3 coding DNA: TGTGCCAGCGGGATATCGAATAATTCACCCCTCCACTTT.

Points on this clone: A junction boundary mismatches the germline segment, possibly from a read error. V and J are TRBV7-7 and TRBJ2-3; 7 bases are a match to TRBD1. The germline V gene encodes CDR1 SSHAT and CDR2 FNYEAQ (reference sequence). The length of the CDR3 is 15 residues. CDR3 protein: CASSLGGKSTDTQYF. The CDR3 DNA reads TGTGCTAGCAGTTTAGGGGGCAAGAGCACAGATACGCAGTATTTT.

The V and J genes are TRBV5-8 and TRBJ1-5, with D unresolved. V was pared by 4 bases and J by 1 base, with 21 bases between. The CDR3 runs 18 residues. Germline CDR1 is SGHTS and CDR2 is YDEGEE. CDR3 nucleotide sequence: TGTGCCAGCAGCAGGGTGCTCGTTTCTGGAGGGAGCAATCAGCCCCAGCATTTT. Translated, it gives CASSRVLVSGGSNQPQHF.

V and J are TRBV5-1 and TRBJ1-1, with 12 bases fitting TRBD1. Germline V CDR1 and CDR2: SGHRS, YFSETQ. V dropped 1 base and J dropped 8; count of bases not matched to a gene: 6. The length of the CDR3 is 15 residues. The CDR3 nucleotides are TGCGCCAGCAGCTTGTCCGGGACAGGGGGCGGAGAAGCTTTCTTT. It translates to CASSLSGTGGGEAFF.

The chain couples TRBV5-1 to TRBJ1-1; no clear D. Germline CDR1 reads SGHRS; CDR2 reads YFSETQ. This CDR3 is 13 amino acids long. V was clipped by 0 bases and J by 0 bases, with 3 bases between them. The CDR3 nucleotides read TGCGCCAGCAGCTTGGCGGTGAACACTGAAGCTTTCTTT. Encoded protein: CASSLAVNTEAFF. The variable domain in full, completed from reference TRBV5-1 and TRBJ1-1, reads KAGVTQTPRYLIKTRGQQVTLSCSPISGHRSVSWYQQTPGQGLQFLFEYFSETQRNKGNFPGRFSGRQFSNSRSEMNVSTLELGDSALYLCASSLAVNTEAFFGQGTRLTVV.